This TCR beta chain was captured by sequencing in a study of regulatory T cells in long-lasting Graves disease. Construction of the TCR beta libraries employed iRepertoire HTBI primers in conjunction with Arm-PCR of CDR3 regions. TCRdb called the multiplex PCR reads again in MiXCR, with one record for every CDR3 protein. The sample lists 450,000 or so distinct CDR3 sequences, 20% to 25% occurring once. Time point in this sample: persistent/refractory GD, antithyroid drugs over 5 years with positive TRAb. PBMCs were the source of the RNA used for TCR sequencing. The origin of this receptor is a female donor with Graves disease. This specimen was peripheral blood mononuclear cells (PBMCs), taken when the disease was refractory, from a patient treated with antithyroid drugs.

In nucleotides, the CDR3 is TGTGCCAGTAGTATCTATGGGGATAGGAATCAGCCCCAGCATTTT. It translates to CASSIYGDRNQPQHF. V gene TRBV19 combines with J gene TRBJ1-5; the D is unclear. Deletions cut 3 bases from V and 4 bases from J, with 13 bases between. The germline V gene has CDR1 LNHDA and CDR2 SQIVND (reference sequence). The CDR3 spans 15 residues.